Described below is a single TCR beta chain sequence and its context. The source of the sample is a study of blood T cell repertoires in COVID-19. Background on the study: PBMCs, B-cell-depleted T cells, or T cells were the source of the cDNA or gDNA that made up the material.

Resolution of symptoms, clearance, or two negative PCRs was present in recovered Cohort 3 donors. Data came from immunoSEQ multiplex PCR; TCRdb stores just in-frame clones and leaves some out. Among about 220,000 clones listed, under 90% were seen once. Germline values: CDR1 MNHNS, CDR2 SASEGT. This CDR3 spans 15 amino acids. V shed 0 bases and J 5 bases; nucleotides not matched to a gene: 1. This TCR was recovered from a woman aged 60-75 years who had recovered from COVID-19. Specimen: PBMCs or T cells enriched from blood (not recorded which). The chain links TRBV6-1 to TRBJ1-6; the match to TRBD1 covers 7 bases. The CDR3 DNA is TGTGCCAGCAGTGAAGCGGGGACAGATAATTCACCCCTCCACTTT. Protein sequence: CASSEAGTDNSPLHF.